These T cell receptor beta chains were read from a single sample in a study of shared clonotypes between healthy human individuals. Sequenced by immunoSEQ multiplex PCR; TCRdb stores in-frame clones only, minus some. The table lists about 2,100,000 clones, approximately 94% of them singletons. The source material was naive CD8+ T cells from PBMCs. The source is a young man in good health. Some clones in this sample may be carry-over from other donors' samples. Each CDR3 is given with its conserved first and last residue. A D gene is named only where the DNA matches it firmly. Clone size is given for some rows only: seen once, a few or many times, or a class if the clone is expanded.

>TRBD2|NA|TRBV9|TRBJ2-1
TGTGCCAGCAGCGCGACTAGCGGGACATACAATGAGCAGTTCTTC
CASSATSGTYNEQFF
>TRBD1|NA|TRBV9|TRBJ2-1
TGTGCCAGCAGCCCACGGGACAGGTTGACCTACAATGAGCAGTTCTTC
CASSPRDRLTYNEQFF
>NA|NA|TRBV29-1|TRBJ1-1
TGCAGCGTTGTTCCGCAGGGTAACACTGAAGCTTTCTTT
CSVVPQGNTEAFF
>TRBD1|NA|TRBV5-6|TRBJ2-7
TGTGCCAGCAGCTTGGTACAGGGGAGCTTTTACGAGCAGTACTTC
CASSLVQGSFYEQYF
>TRBD1|NA|TRBV10-2|TRBJ2-7
TGCGCCAGCGGCGGGACAGGCCTTGCCTACGAGCAGTACTTC
CASGGTGLAYEQYF
>NA|NA|TRBV28|TRBJ2-6
TGTGCCAGCAGTTTGATCCTCCGGACCGGGGCCAACGTCCTGACTTTC
CASSLILRTGANVLTF
>NA|NA|TRBV27|TRBJ1-2
TGTGCCAGCAGTTTAACAGGGTGGGACTATGGCTACACCTTC
CASSLTGWDYGYTF
>NA|NA|TRBV7-9|TRBJ2-5
TGTGCCAGCAGCCTAACGGCAGGGTTAGCCCAAGAGACCCAGTACTTC
CASSLTAGLAQETQYF
>NA|NA|TRBV7-9|TRBJ2-1
TGTGCCATAGGAGACAGAATCAACAATGAGCAGTTCTTC
CAIGDRINNEQFF
>TRBD1|NA|TRBV27|TRBJ1-1
TGTGCCAGCAAGCAGGGGGGCACTGAAGCTTTCTTT
CASKQGGTEAFF
>TRBD2|NA|TRBV4-3|TRBJ2-1
TGCGCCAGCAGCCCAAGCGCCGGGACTAGCGGGCGAAACAATGAGCAGTTCTTC
CASSPSAGTSGRNNEQFF
>TRBD2|NA|TRBV15|TRBJ2-7
TGTGCCACCAGCAGAGAAGCGGGACGTTCCTACGAGCAGTACTTC
CATSREAGRSYEQYF
>NA|NA|TRBV12-2|TRBJ1-5
TGTGCAAGTCGCTTAGCGCAGGTAGATGGCAATCAGCCCCAGCATTTT
CASRLAQVDGNQPQHF
>NA|NA|TRBV27|TRBJ1-1
TGTGCCAGCAGTTTAGGGTCGGGAGGGGGCACTGAAGCTTTCTTT
CASSLGSGGGTEAFF
>TRBD1|NA|TRBV27|TRBJ2-7
TGTGCCAGCAGTCTAAGGGGTCTACAGGGGCCCTCCTACGAGCAGTACTTC
CASSLRGLQGPSYEQYF
>NA|NA|TRBV7-9|TRBJ2-1
TGTGCCAGCAGCTCTGGCGACAGGTACAATGAGCAGTTCTTC
CASSSGDRYNEQFF
>NA|once|TRBV30|TRBJ2-6
TGTGCCTGGAGTGTAGAGGTTTACTCTGGGGCCAACGTCCTGACTTTC
CAWSVEVYSGANVLTF
>TRBD2|once|TRBV27|TRBJ2-7
TGTGCCAGCAGTCCCCGGGGACTAGCGGATGGGGGTCTGCAGTACTTC
CASSPRGLADGGLQYF
>NA|NA|TRBV19|TRBJ2-1
TGTGCCAGTAGTATCGGGCAGGATTTCTACAATGAGCAGTTCTTC
CASSIGQDFYNEQFF
>NA|NA|TRBV15|TRBJ1-5
TGTGCCACCAGCACGGGACTTATCAATCAGCCCCAGCATTTT
CATSTGLINQPQHF
>NA|NA|TRBV20-1|TRBJ2-1
TGCAGTGCTAGAGATCCGTGGAAGCAGTTCTTC
CSARDPWKQFF
>NA|NA|TRBV15|TRBJ1-2
TGTGCCACCAGCAGCCAGAGGACGCCAAACTATGGCTACACCTTC
CATSSQRTPNYGYTF
>TRBD2|NA|TRBV19|TRBJ2-1
TGTGCCCTCAGGGAGGGCGGGTCTGGGGAGCAGTTCTTC
CALREGGSGEQFF
>NA|NA|TRBV28|TRBJ1-1
TGTGCCAGCAGTTTAGGCAGGGTTTACACTGAAGCTTTCTTT
CASSLGRVYTEAFF
>TRBD1|NA|TRBV19|TRBJ1-1
TGTGCCAGTAGTCCGGGACAGAAAGTCACTGAAGCTTTCTTT
CASSPGQKVTEAFF
>TRBD1|NA|TRBV6-1|TRBJ1-2
TGTGCCAGCAGTGACCGGACAGGGTATGGCTACACCTTC
CASSDRTGYGYTF
>NA|NA|TRBV5-4|TRBJ1-4
TGTGCCAGCAGCAACAACAGGGAAGGTGAAAAACTGTTTTTT
CASSNNREGEKLFF
>TRBD1|NA|TRBV7-9|TRBJ1-1
TGTGCCAGCAGCTTAGAGCAGGGGGCGCGCACTGAAGCTTTCTTT
CASSLEQGARTEAFF
>NA|NA|TRBV9|TRBJ1-2
TGTGCCAGCAGCGTAGCTGAGGCCGGTCTGTGGTATGGCTACACCTTC
CASSVAEAGLWYGYTF
>NA|NA|TRBV9|TRBJ2-1
TGTGCCAGCAGCGGTAGTCCTCACCCCCGCCTGAACAATGAGCAGTTCTTC
CASSGSPHPRLNNEQFF
>NA|NA|TRBV11-2|TRBJ2-3
TGTGCCAGCAGCTTAGTATTGGGCACAGATACGCAGTATTTT
CASSLVLGTDTQYF
>NA|NA|TRBV27|TRBJ2-7
TGTGCCAGCAGTCCGGTCCTCGGTACCGAGCAGTACTTC
CASSPVLGTEQYF